This TCR beta chain was sequenced during a study of blood T cell repertoires in COVID-19. Study background: The United States, Italy and Spain were the sources of the acute and convalescent COVID-19 samples. The cDNA or gDNA used as material had been derived from T cells, B-cell-depleted T cells, or PBMCs.

TCRdb keeps only in-frame clones here, not all; method: immunoSEQ multiplex PCR. Among some 200,000 clones, 80% to 90% were seen once, and the ten largest hold 1.5%. Deletions cut 1 base from V and 3 bases from J, with 13 bases between. The germline V gene encodes CDR1 SGHNT and CDR2 YYREEE (reference sequence). This CDR3 comprises 15 residues. The receptor was isolated from a man aged 18 to 29 with active or convalescent COVID-19. The sequenced sample consisted of peripheral blood. This chain joins TRBV5-4 and TRBJ1-2, with D perhaps matching TRBD1 (6 bases). As DNA, the CDR3 is TGTGCCAGCAGCTTGCTTGCAGGGGCGGACTATGGCTACACCTTC. This gives the protein CASSLLAGADYGYTF.